Given below is one TCR beta chain in context. There is no known antigen for this receptor. Base qualities were left out, and no much larger clone turns up one base away. Genomic DNA was extracted from sorted cells for sequencing of the TCRbeta CDR3 region. TCRbeta CDR3 regions were sequenced using the immunoSEQ Assay. TCRdb carries this immuneACCESS record with in-frame sequences only. Its versions omit some clonotypes, under half of them owing to an unresolved V gene in the studies checked, with the rest unexplained. The sample table records approximately 14,000 clones; 91% of these occur just once. The ten largest account for 20% to 30% of the sample. Taken from the germline V gene (reference sequence), the CDR1 and CDR2 loops are LNHDA and SQIVND. At the junction V is shortened by 4 bases and J by 1 base, with 14 bases in between. The CDR3 numbers 16 residues from cysteine through phenylalanine. The sequence is cut down to CDR3 DNA, 48 bases in frame from base 1.

These data belong to a study of OX40 agonist ivuxolimab in advanced cancers. Broadly, across the study: Ivuxolimab, which targeted the costimulatory receptor OX40 (CD134), was an agonistic, fully human IgG2 monoclonal antibody. Intravenous ivuxolimab was administered to patients every 2 weeks at six dose levels: 0.01, 0.1, 0.3, 1.5, 3 and 10 mg/kg. Of the approximately 50 dose-escalation patients, hepatocellular carcinoma was present in about 20, melanoma in around 15, renal cell carcinoma in 9 and head and neck cancer in 9. In the dose-escalation cohort, 70% to 85% of patients were male, and the mean age was around 65 years with a range of roughly 20 to 80. Patients were allowed to have had prior anti-PD-1, anti-PD-L1 or anti-CTLA-4 therapy, and approximately 37% of the dose-escalation patients had been treated with checkpoint inhibitors. Three dose-escalation patients achieved partial responses, one with hepatocellular carcinoma and two with cutaneous melanoma. Peripheral TCRbeta sequencing was intended to test whether TCR sequence diversity was altered and clonal T-cell expansion was caused by ivuxolimab. The paper covers the monotherapy dose-escalation part of the phase I ivuxolimab trial, which included N ≈ 54 patients.

Overall results and qualifications from the work: In partial responders in the 0.1-3.0 mg/kg groups, normalized peripheral clonal expansion was found to be among the lowest, especially among CD8+ T cells. After ivuxolimab, more expanded clones were found on average in CD8+ T cells than in CD4+ T cells. Low levels of normalized T-cell clonal expansion were also seen in some patients who did not respond. The antigen specificity of the clonally expanded peripheral T cells was not determined. At doses from 0.1 to 3.0 mg/kg, clonal expansion was seen in both CD4+ and CD8+ blood T cells between baseline and week 6.

The trial excluded patients who had a history of autoimmune disease or were on systemic immunosuppression. Peripheral blood for TCR sequencing was drawn from every dose cohort at baseline, at cycle 4 day 1 and at cycle 7 day 1. Samples were obtained from an open-label, multicenter, first-in-human phase I dose-escalation trial of ivuxolimab. Adults with locally advanced or metastatic melanoma, renal cell carcinoma, hepatocellular carcinoma or head and neck squamous cell carcinoma were enrolled in the trial. Before TCR sequencing, CD4+ T cells and CD8+ T cells were sorted from peripheral blood as separate populations.

The sequence links TRBV19 to TRBJ2-1; no D gene is confidently identified. This receptor was taken from an adult with an advanced solid tumor such as melanoma, head and neck, liver or kidney cancer. Sequenced here: CD4+ or CD8+ T cells sorted from blood, sampled in a trial of the OX40 agonist ivuxolimab. Here is the DNA: TGTGCCAGTAGTAAACCGGTCTTTGGGTCCTACAATGAGCAGTTCTTC. This translates into CASSKPVFGSYNEQFF.